The 20 T cell receptor beta chains given below trace back to one sample, sequenced in a study of CD8 T cells in ankylosing spondylitis (dated by TCRdb to 2017 to 2019). Libraries were constructed by 5' RACE. Sequencing instrument: Illumina HiSeq 2500. The public reads were run again by TCRdb, first through fastp at Q25 and then through MiXCR, and only productive beta chains were kept. A single entry per CDR3 protein holds the most common genes and DNA from its merged rows. Across this sample there are hundreds of thousands of distinct CDR3 sequences, with approximately 9% seen only once. The top ten hold 6.8% of the sample. Sample: blood, either unsorted or a sorted T cell fraction (not recorded which). Receptors originate from a male donor with ankylosing spondylitis or in good health (not recorded which).

This clonotype was counted between two and nine times. The rearrangement uses TRBV4-2 and TRBJ2-2, with D perhaps matching TRBD1 (5 bases). Germline assignment: CDR1 LGHNA and CDR2 YNFKEQ. The CDR3 has 15 residues. Trimming removed 5 bases from V and 3 bases from J, with 13 bases in between. The CDR3 loop is CASSSRVLDTGELFF. The CDR3 DNA follows: TGTGCCAGCAGCTCCAGGGTTTTGGACACCGGGGAGCTGTTTTTT.

V usage is TRBV3-1 and J usage is TRBJ2-7, with 11 bases aligning to TRBD2. CDR1 is LGHDT and CDR2 is YNNKEL in the germline V gene (reference sequence). Unmatched junction bases numbered 8, after V lost 0 bases and J lost 7 bases. There are 16 residues in the CDR3. The CDR3 is CASSQDQLAGGGEQYF. CDR3 bases: TGTGCCAGCAGCCAAGATCAGCTAGCGGGAGGAGGGGAGCAGTACTTC.

This clonotype was counted at least ten times. The chain links TRBV7-9 to TRBJ1-1; possible D gene TRBD1, 6 bases. CDR1 is SEHNR and CDR2 is FQNEAQ in the germline V gene (reference sequence). The CDR3 consists of 13 residues. Deletions cut 4 bases from V and 5 bases from J, with 11 bases between. DNA for the CDR3: TGTGCCAGCAGCTACCCAGGGGAGACTGAAGCTTTCTTT. Residues: CASSYPGETEAFF.

There are many counts of this clonotype. This chain joins TRBV20-1 and TRBJ1-1; maybe TRBD1 (5 bases). V was cut by 5 bases and J by 1 base, with 14 bases left in between. Germline CDR1 DFQATT, CDR2 SNEGSKA (reference sequence). The CDR3 consists of 14 residues. CDR3 protein: CSAPRPGPNTEAFF. CDR3 bases: TGCAGTGCTCCCCGCCCAGGGCCGAACACTGAAGCTTTCTTT.

This clonotype was seen ten or more times. This chain connects TRBV30 to TRBJ2-4; no clear D. Deletions cut 0 bases from V and 8 bases from J, with 8 bases between. This CDR3 is built from 12 residues. Germline CDR1 and CDR2: GTSNPN and SVGIG (reference sequence). Here the CDR3 reads CAWSVTLDIQYF. The CDR3 DNA follows: TGTGCCTGGAGTGTAACCTTGGACATTCAGTACTTC.

The chain carries TRBV14 and TRBJ2-1; D not certain. From germline, CDR1 is SGHDN and CDR2 FVKESK. There are 15 residues in the CDR3. V gave up 0 bases and J gave up 3 bases, with 9 bases separating them. CDR3 protein: CASSQEPGYYNEQFF. CDR3 nucleotide sequence: TGTGCCAGCAGCCAAGAACCCGGTTACTACAATGAGCAGTTCTTC.

About this clonotype itself: A much larger clonotype is one base distant, so this may be a read error. The CDR3 end shows no conserved phenylalanine or tryptophan, and so a read error is likely. The V and J genes are TRBV7-2 and TRBJ2-7; D is perhaps TRBD1 or TRBD2 (7 bases each). Germline loops: CDR1 SGHTA, CDR2 FQGNSA. Trimming took off 7 bases at V and 2 bases at J, with 18 bases between the two ends. The CDR3 is 15 residues long. CDR3 sequence reads: CASTGGVAGTYEQYL. The CDR3 bases are TGTGCCAGCACAGGGGGGGTAGCGGGTACCTACGAGCAGTACCTC.

This clonotype has a count of ten or more. The DNA for the CDR3 is TGTGCCAGCAGTGTTAGGACTAGCGGGGAGGCGGGTCTCAGCGAGCAGTTCTTC. Protein sequence: CASSVRTSGEAGLSEQFF. The J gene is TRBJ2-1, the V gene TRBV28; 12 bases are a match to TRBD2. The CDR3 runs 18 residues. The germline V gene has CDR1 MDHEN and CDR2 SYDVKM. The junction had 18 bases not matched to a gene; V was cut back by 5 bases and J by 10 bases.

V usage is TRBV6-1 and J usage is TRBJ2-1; 11 positions agree with TRBD2. Germline trimming cut 5 bases from V and 6 bases from J; bases unmatched to any gene: 9. In germline, CDR1 is MNHNS, CDR2 SASEGT. The length of the CDR3 is 16 residues. CDR3 protein: CASSPLSGGATNEQFF. In nucleotides, the CDR3 is TGTGCCAGCAGTCCCCTTAGCGGGGGGGCCACCAATGAGCAGTTCTTC.

This clonotype was detected ten times or more. The CDR3 coding sequence is TGTGCCAGCAGTTTCAGCAGTAAAGAGACCCAGTACTTC. This gives the protein CASSFSSKETQYF. V and J are TRBV12-3 or TRBV12-4 and TRBJ2-5; D remains ambiguous. The CDR3 is 13 amino acids. Trimming shortened V by 3 bases and J by 3 bases, and 8 bases separated the two germline ends.

In this sample, this clonotype turned up many times. The rearrangement uses TRBV25-1 and TRBJ1-2; TRBD1 aligns across 7 bases. V was clipped by 5 bases and J by 8 bases; unmatched bases: 11. Germline V gene lookup returns CDR1 MGHDK and CDR2 SYGVNS. The CDR3 covers 14 residues. The CDR3 sequence is CASSPRDSLEGYTF. The CDR3 nucleotides are TGTGCCAGCAGTCCCCGGGACAGCCTGGAAGGCTACACCTTC.

This clonotype was observed a handful of times. This rearrangement joins TRBV5-4 to TRBJ1-6; D gene uncertain. Trimming cost V 9 bases and J 5 bases, with 15 bases left between them. CDR3 length equals 14 residues. In germline, CDR1 is SGHNT, CDR2 YYREEE (reference sequence). The CDR3 reads CATHRGDNNSPLHF. The CDR3 DNA follows: TGTGCCACCCACAGAGGTGATAATAATTCACCCCTCCACTTT.

Note on this clonotype: A much larger clone differs from this one at a single base, so this may be a read error. The rearrangement uses TRBV5-1 and TRBJ2-1; the match to TRBD2 covers 9 bases. This CDR3 is 16 amino acids long. The germline gives CDR1 SGHRS, CDR2 YFSETQ. The CDR3 coding sequence is TGCGCCAGCAGCCGATCAGGAGCGGGGGGATACAATGAGCAGCTCTTC. It is translated as CASSRSGAGGYNEQLF.

This clonotype was counted ten times or more. The V call is TRBV5-1, the J call TRBJ1-2, with 7 bases matching TRBD1. In germline, CDR1 is SGHRS, CDR2 YFSETQ. There are 14 residues in the CDR3. The ends lost 3 bases at V and 4 bases at J; junction bases unmatched: 6. The CDR3 DNA follows: TGCGCCAGCAGCTCCCAGACAGGGCTCTATGGCTACACCTTC. It translates to CASSSQTGLYGYTF.

This clonotype was seen many times. The CDR3 DNA follows: TGCAGTGCTAGAGATCTGTTCAAAGACCAAACACCCCTCCACTTT. Translating it yields CSARDLFKDQTPLHF. This chain connects TRBV20-1 to TRBJ1-6; D ambiguous. Germline CDR1 DFQATT, CDR2 SNEGSKA (reference sequence). The V end was cut by 0 bases, the J end by 11 bases, with 17 bases between. The CDR3 covers 15 residues.

This sequence joins TRBV6-1 and TRBJ2-3, with 8 positions matching TRBD1. The junction had 9 bases not matched to a gene; V was cut back by 5 bases and J by 8 bases. This CDR3 contains 14 residues. CDR1 and CDR2 from the germline V gene are MNHNS and SASEGT. CDR3 residues: CASSTRTGSVTQYF. The CDR3, as DNA: TGTGCCAGCAGTACCCGGACAGGGTCAGTTACGCAGTATTTT.

This clonotype was seen repeatedly, ten times or more. This sequence joins TRBV7-2 and TRBJ1-5; 9 positions agree with TRBD1. The CDR3 covers 15 residues. In germline, CDR1 is SGHTA, CDR2 FQGNSA. Unmatched junction bases numbered 1, after V lost 4 bases and J lost 0 bases. The CDR3 sequence: CASSWGQGSNQPQHF. As DNA, the CDR3 is TGTGCCAGCAGCTGGGGACAGGGTAGCAATCAGCCCCAGCATTTT.

The rearrangement joins TRBV20-1 to TRBJ1-1; no definite D call. V was clipped by 0 bases and J by 0 bases, with 8 bases between them. The germline gives CDR1 DFQATT, CDR2 SNEGSKA (reference sequence). The CDR3 runs 14 residues. CDR3 sequence: CSARDKEVNTEAFF. The CDR3, as DNA: TGCAGTGCTAGAGATAAGGAGGTGAACACTGAAGCTTTCTTT.

This clonotype was counted only a few times. The chain recombines TRBV20-1 with TRBJ1-4; D not certain. Germline CDR1 and CDR2: DFQATT and SNEGSKA (reference sequence). This CDR3 contains 15 residues. V lost 1 base, J lost 7 bases, and 16 bases lay in between. The CDR3 nucleotides read TGCAGTGCTAGAGCTCGAGGAGGGCGTGGTGAAAAACTGTTTTTT. This encodes CSARARGGRGEKLFF.

This clonotype has only a few counts. The chain joins TRBV6-1 to TRBJ2-1, with TRBD2 identical over 8 bases. The germline V gene has CDR1 MNHNS and CDR2 SASEGT. The CDR3 consists of 16 residues. V lost 6 bases to trimming and J lost 8 bases; unmatched junction nucleotides: 15. CDR3 DNA: TGTGCCAGCAGCCCCGTAGGGACTAGTATAGTTCATGAGCAGTTCTTC. Translated, it gives CASSPVGTSIVHEQFF.